This T cell receptor (beta chain) comes out of a study of T cells after yellow fever vaccination. Study-wide results and limits: Researchers noted that a small share of clonotypes showed up in both CD4 and CD8 compartments.

CDR1 SGDLS and CDR2 YYNGEE come from the germline V gene. Trimming shortened V by 3 bases and J by 4 bases, and 10 bases separated the two germline ends. The CDR3 is 13 amino acids. Synthesis of TCR cDNA relied on 5'RACE template switching, which attached a universal primer site and UMIs. Each CDR3 protein is one row after TCRdb ran MiXCR on the 5' RACE reads. Of tens of thousands of distinct CDR3 sequences listed, approximately 8% are singletons. Worth noting for this clonotype: Its antigen is still unknown.

The source was CD8+ T cells sorted from PBMCs, collected 15 days after the yellow fever booster vaccination. This sequence was found in a man aged 25-40 years who received the YFV17D yellow fever vaccine. V and J are TRBV9 and TRBJ1-1; no clear D. CDR3 sequence (DNA): TGTGCCAGCAGCGCAGCGGGAGTCACTGAAGCTTTCTTT. This gives the protein CASSAAGVTEAFF.